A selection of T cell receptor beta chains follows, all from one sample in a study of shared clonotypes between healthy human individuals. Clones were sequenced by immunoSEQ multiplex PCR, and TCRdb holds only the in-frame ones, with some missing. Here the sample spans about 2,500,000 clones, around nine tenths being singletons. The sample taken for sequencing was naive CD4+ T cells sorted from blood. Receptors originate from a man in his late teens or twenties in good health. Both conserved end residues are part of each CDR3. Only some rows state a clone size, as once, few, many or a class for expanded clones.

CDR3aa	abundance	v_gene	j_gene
CASSPQGGGRNEQYF	NA	TRBV5-4	TRBJ2-7
CASSVGHGRGSDEQFF	NA	TRBV6-1	TRBJ2-1
CASSTGGTGELFF	once	TRBV14	TRBJ2-2
CASSLVPGVLGREQYF	NA	TRBV7-2	TRBJ2-7
CASSLGTSGSGELFF	once	TRBV5-1	TRBJ2-2
CASSRQDSEAFF	once	TRBV5-5	TRBJ1-1
CASSSGTTNNSPLHF	few	TRBV7-9	TRBJ1-6
CASSSLAGPGNTIYF	once	TRBV5-1	TRBJ1-3
CASSFRDQPQHF	few	TRBV28	TRBJ1-5
CASSKGQTYEQYF	NA	TRBV5-1	TRBJ2-7
CASSEPGQGNTGELFF	NA	TRBV28	TRBJ2-2
CASSPGVSYEQYF	NA	TRBV11-2	TRBJ2-7
CASSLGGAHLQHF	NA	TRBV7-2	TRBJ1-5
CASSIQVNQPQHF	NA	TRBV19	TRBJ1-5
CASSPDVAGVSDTQYF	NA	TRBV7-2	TRBJ2-3
CASRLGGNSYNEQFF	NA	TRBV27	TRBJ2-1
CASSLGVGGDGYTF	NA	TRBV7-2	TRBJ1-2
CASSTDRGRWQPQHF	once	TRBV7-2	TRBJ1-5
CATSRDYPPQGTGGYTF	NA	TRBV15	TRBJ1-2
CASSPLAGPYNEQFF	NA	TRBV7-2	TRBJ2-1